This TCR beta chain comes out of a study of PD-1 blockade in classical Hodgkin lymphoma (TCRdb year 2020). Turning to the overall study: Nivolumab dosing was 3 mg/kg intravenously every 2 weeks, continuing until either disease progression or unacceptable toxicity. To define a peripheral blood immune signature of response to PD-1 blockade in classical Hodgkin lymphoma, the study combined TCR beta sequencing with CyTOF.

At the junction V is shortened by 2 bases and J by 6 bases, with 11 bases in between. The CDR3, cysteine through phenylalanine, is 14 amino acids long. Solely the CDR3 DNA is kept, with 42 bases framed from the first base. From the germline V gene (reference sequence), CDR1 is SEHNR and CDR2 is FQNEAQ. The time point label of this sample denotes: cycle 4 day 1 (C4D1), after less than 7 weeks of nivolumab. Every trial patient had relapsed following autologous stem cell transplantation, and prior brentuximab vedotin exposure was what differed among cohorts A, B and C. Using a Miltenyi CD4+ T cell isolation kit, CD4+ T cells were purified from thawed PBMCs through magnetic negative selection. The trial cohort comprised roughly 50 patients with relapsed/refractory classical Hodgkin lymphoma whose best overall responses were complete response, partial response or progressive disease. Trial patients were treated with single-agent nivolumab in the multi-cohort phase II CheckMate 205 trial. An independent review committee assessed best overall response using the 2007 International Working Group response criteria. Trial PBMCs were collected immediately before nivolumab initiation (C1D1) and during therapy at cycle 2 day 1 and cycle 4 day 1. After peripheral blood was drawn into 8 mL Vacutainer Cell Preparation Tubes, PBMCs were isolated by centrifugation and then cryopreserved. Purified CD4+ and CD8+ fractions were prepared only for cases with an additional available PBMC sample. Magnetically labelled cells were removed on LS columns in a quadroMACS separator, and the flow-through was collected as the purified fraction.

Genomic DNA was extracted with the Qiagen DNeasy kit from unsorted PBMCs and from negatively selected CD4+ and CD8+ fractions. TCR beta CDR3 regions were amplified by immunoSEQ multiplex PCR using primers annealing to V and J segments. A synthetic immune receptor repertoire was used to minimize amplification bias, and any remaining bias was removed computationally after sequencing. As for the authors' bioinformatics: Repertoire diversity was quantified as the Shannon entropy index using custom Python scripts. Unsorted, CD4+ and CD8+ repertoires were analyzed separately, except in combined analyses where CD4+ and CD8+ sequences were merged in silico. Clonal expansion was defined as a frequency increase of at least 2-fold after treatment compared with C1D1, and clones undetected at baseline were assigned a pseudocount of 0.5. Singleton clones were defined as clones with 0 or 1 copy at C1D1, and non-singleton clones were defined as clones with 2 or more copies. Clones expanded in unsorted samples were labelled as CD4+, CD8+ or unknown by matching protein sequences in sorted samples from the same patient. Wilcoxon tests were applied to paired samples to test diversity changes from C1D1 to C4D1. Entries here come from immuneACCESS through TCRdb and include only in-frame sequences with V and J called. Some clones fail to appear in such tables; in the studies checked, an unresolved V gene covers under half of the shortfall, and the cause of the remainder is unknown. The D gene and trimming were derived from the DNA, and the V and J assignments and clone size from that table. The sample data list approximately 11,000 clones, and around 70% of these were observed just once. 3.3% of the sample is held by the ten biggest clonotypes.

There are a few counts of this clone. It has no known antigen specificity. Per-base quality was not reported, and no clone a single base away is much larger than it. Study-level results and caveats: The study was limited to a single clinical trial cohort, and causes of repertoire differences, possibly disease activity or prior therapy, remained undefined. Lower diversity was observed in patients in whom nivolumab was started less than 1 year after ASCT, and these patients were excluded from later analyses so that confounding by immune reconstitution would be avoided. Among trial patients, those achieving complete response had baseline diversity similar to that of newly diagnosed patients, while diversity was significantly lower in partial responders and progressors. Newly diagnosed patients were reported to have lower baseline TCR diversity than healthy donors, and relapsed/refractory patients were reported to have lower baseline TCR diversity still. A significant rise by C4D1 was seen in CD4+ but not CD8+ TCR diversity (p=0.0027 vs p=0.16), with the rise being most apparent in complete responders (p=0.02).

The chain is made from TRBV7-9 and TRBJ2-1; the D gene could be either TRBD1 or TRBD2, each agreeing at 5 bases. Sequencing used CD4+ T cells from blood, obtained before the fourth cycle of nivolumab. This clonotype originated in a human donor with classical Hodgkin lymphoma. At the DNA level, the sequence is TGTGCCAGCAGCTTAACTCAGGGACCCAATGAGCAGTTCTTC. The resulting protein is CASSLTQGPNEQFF.